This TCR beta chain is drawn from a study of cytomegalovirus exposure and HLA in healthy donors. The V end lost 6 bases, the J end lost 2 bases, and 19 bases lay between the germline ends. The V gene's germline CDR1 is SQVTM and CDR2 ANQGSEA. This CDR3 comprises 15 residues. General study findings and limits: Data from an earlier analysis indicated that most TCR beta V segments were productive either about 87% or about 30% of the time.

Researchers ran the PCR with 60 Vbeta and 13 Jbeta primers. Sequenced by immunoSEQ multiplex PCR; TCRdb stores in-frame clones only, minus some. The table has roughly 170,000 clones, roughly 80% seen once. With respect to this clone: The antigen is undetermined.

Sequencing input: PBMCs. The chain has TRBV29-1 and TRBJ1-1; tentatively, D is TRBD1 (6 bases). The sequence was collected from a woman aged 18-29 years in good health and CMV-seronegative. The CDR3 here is CSVEPTGTRNTEAFF. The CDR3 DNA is TGCAGCGTCGAACCAACCGGGACACGAAACACTGAAGCTTTCTTT.